This is a list of T cell receptor beta chains from one sample in a study of control samples from healthy donors and cancer patients. Sequencing was performed with immunoSEQ multiplex PCR; in TCRdb, only in-frame clones are kept and a portion is missing. The sample shows 120,000 or so clones, about nine tenths of them seen only once. Sequencing was done on a sample of blood. Receptors were obtained from a man aged 40-55 years in good health. Both conserved end residues are part of each CDR3. The order of the fields is clone size, D gene, J gene, V gene, CDR3 protein, CDR3 DNA. The D gene is left open where the match is weak. The size entry is marked missing in some rows and otherwise reads once, few, many or a size class.

NA | TRBD2 | TRBJ2-7 | TRBV7-9 | CASGGRGGSEQYF | TGTGCCAGCGGCGGGAGGGGAGGGTCCGAGCAGTACTTC
NA | NA | TRBJ1-5 | TRBV19 | CANSDPTRSNQPQHF | TGTGCCAATAGTGACCCGACAAGGAGCAATCAGCCCCAGCATTTT
few | TRBD1 | TRBJ1-1 | TRBV29-1 | CSVEIGTGAEAFF | TGCAGCGTTGAAATCGGGACAGGGGCTGAAGCTTTCTTT
NA | TRBD2 | TRBJ2-2 | TRBV24-1 | CATSDLVLAGTGELFF | TGTGCCACCAGTGATTTGGTGCTAGCGGGGACCGGGGAGCTGTTTTTT
NA | NA | TRBJ1-5 | TRBV7-2 | CASSLNSNQPQHF | TGTGCCAGCAGCTTAAATAGCAATCAGCCCCAGCATTTT
NA | TRBD1 | TRBJ2-3 | TRBV5-1 | CASSRVQGEDTQYF | TGCGCCAGCAGTCGGGTGCAGGGGGAAGATACGCAGTATTTT
NA | NA | TRBJ1-1 | TRBV4-1 | CASSQSGQNTEAFF | TGCGCCAGCAGCCAATCGGGGCAGAACACTGAAGCTTTCTTT
NA | TRBD1 | TRBJ2-4 | TRBV19 | CASSSDRDRKNIQYF | TGTGCCAGTAGCTCCGACCGGGACAGAAAAAACATTCAGTACTTC
NA | TRBD2 | TRBJ2-2 | TRBV6-5 | CASSLGGDTGELFF | TGTGCCAGCAGCTTGGGGGGGGACACCGGGGAGCTGTTTTTT
NA | NA | TRBJ1-5 | TRBV7-2 | CASSLATGVQPQHF | TGTGCCAGCAGCTTAGCAACGGGGGTTCAGCCCCAGCATTTT
NA | NA | TRBJ1-1 | TRBV2 | CASSEAFLMNTEAFF | TGTGCCAGCAGTGAAGCATTTCTCATGAACACTGAAGCTTTCTTT
NA | TRBD1 | TRBJ1-2 | TRBV24-1 | CATSDPQDRVGGYTF | TGTGCCACCAGTGATCCCCAGGACAGGGTGGGCGGCTACACCTTC
NA | TRBD2 | TRBJ2-6 | TRBV5-4 | CASRGGGSGANVLTF | TGTGCCAGCAGGGGCGGGGGCTCTGGGGCCAACGTCCTGACTTTC
NA | TRBD2 | TRBJ2-2 | TRBV7-9 | CASSSRWGGDTGELFF | TGTGCCAGCAGCTCACGGTGGGGGGGGGACACCGGGGAGCTGTTTTTT
NA | NA | TRBJ2-3 | TRBV4-1 | CASSQVGGASTDTQYF | TGCGCCAGCAGCCAAGTGGGCGGGGCTAGCACAGATACGCAGTATTTT
NA | TRBD1 | TRBJ1-2 | TRBV30 | CAWSQPGQGNRGYTF | TGTGCCTGGAGTCAGCCGGGACAGGGAAATCGTGGCTACACCTTC
NA | TRBD1 | TRBJ1-6 | TRBV15 | CATSRYKGGEGDSPLHF | TGTGCCACCAGCAGATATAAAGGGGGCGAGGGGGACTCACCCCTCCACTTT
NA | NA | TRBJ1-1 | TRBV11-3 | CASSLGRSMNTEAFF | TGTGCCAGCAGCTTAGGACGCTCCATGAACACTGAAGCTTTCTTT
once | TRBD2 | TRBJ2-1 | TRBV9 | CASSVASSGRLGQFF | TGTGCCAGCAGCGTAGCGTCTAGCGGGCGGCTCGGGCAGTTCTTC
NA | NA | TRBJ2-1 | TRBV6-4 | CASSDSYDPSNEQFF | TGTGCCAGCAGTGACTCATACGACCCATCCAATGAGCAGTTCTTC
NA | TRBD2 | TRBJ2-5 | TRBV7-3 | CASSLTKSGGETQYF | TGTGCCAGCAGCTTAACGAAGAGCGGGGGAGAGACCCAGTACTTC
NA | TRBD2 | TRBJ2-5 | TRBV4-3 | CASSPSGGAETETQYF | TGCGCCAGCAGCCCTAGCGGGGGGGCGGAGACTGAGACCCAGTACTTC
NA | NA | TRBJ1-6 | TRBV30 | CAWSMADNSPLHF | TGTGCCTGGAGTATGGCCGATAATTCACCCCTCCACTTT
NA | NA | TRBJ2-5 | TRBV20-1 | CSATLQETQYF | TGCAGTGCGACATTACAGGAGACCCAGTACTTC
NA | NA | TRBJ1-2 | TRBV10-2 | CASSDFQASYGYTF | TGCGCCAGCAGTGATTTTCAGGCTAGCTATGGCTACACCTTC
few | TRBD1 | TRBJ2-7 | TRBV11-3 | CASSYGQGAYEQYF | TGTGCCAGCAGCTACGGACAGGGGGCGTACGAGCAGTACTTC
once | TRBD2 | TRBJ2-2 | TRBV4-2 | CASSQDQGFGTSGSLRGTGELFF | TGTGCCAGCAGCCAAGATCAGGGATTCGGGACTAGCGGGAGTTTGCGAGGCACCGGGGAGCTGTTTTTT
few | NA | TRBJ2-6 | TRBV7-2 | CASSPSRGGVGSGANVLTF | TGTGCCAGCAGCCCCAGTCGGGGCGGAGTAGGCTCTGGGGCCAACGTCCTGACTTTC
once | TRBD2 | TRBJ2-1 | TRBV10-3 | CAISRLARVYEQFF | TGTGCCATCAGCCGACTAGCACGGGTCTATGAGCAGTTCTTC
NA | NA | TRBJ2-7 | TRBV7-9 | CASSPWAYEQYF | TGTGCCAGCAGCCCCTGGGCCTACGAGCAGTACTTC
NA | NA | TRBJ1-1 | TRBV6-6 | CASSRGSNTEAFF | TGTGCCAGCAGCCGGGGATCGAACACTGAAGCTTTCTTT
NA | TRBD2 | TRBJ2-7 | TRBV6-5 | CASSSLSGGVYEQYF | TGTGCCAGCAGTTCCCTGAGCGGGGGAGTCTACGAGCAGTACTTC
NA | NA | TRBJ2-5 | TRBV6-2/TRBV6-3 | CASSYSGPYQETQYF | TGTGCCAGCAGTTACTCCGGACCATACCAAGAGACCCAGTACTTC
NA | NA | TRBJ1-1 | TRBV9 | CASSVGMNTEAFF | TGTGCCAGCAGCGTAGGGATGAACACTGAAGCTTTCTTT
NA | NA | TRBJ1-1 | TRBV5-8 | CASSSLRQQNTEAFF | TGTGCCAGCAGCTCCTTGAGACAGCAGAACACTGAAGCTTTCTTT
NA | TRBD2 | TRBJ2-7 | TRBV9 | CASSEGLAGYEQYF | TGTGCCAGCAGCGAGGGACTAGCGGGGTACGAGCAGTACTTC
NA | TRBD1 | TRBJ1-6 | TRBV18 | CASSPTGQQNSPLHF | TGTGCCAGCTCACCAACGGGACAGCAAAATTCACCCCTCCACTTT
NA | TRBD2 | TRBJ2-1 | TRBV11-3 | CASSLGTAAGGNYIDEQFF | TGTGCCAGCAGCTTAGGTACCGCAGCCGGGGGGAATTACATCGATGAGCAGTTCTTC
NA | NA | TRBJ2-7 | TRBV5-1 | CASSLGTVEGVQYF | TGCGCCAGCAGCTTGGGAACAGTTGAAGGTGTGCAGTACTTC
NA | NA | TRBJ2-7 | TRBV7-2 | CASSLRGDPGAYEQYF | TGTGCCAGCAGCTTAAGGGGGGACCCCGGGGCCTACGAGCAGTACTTC